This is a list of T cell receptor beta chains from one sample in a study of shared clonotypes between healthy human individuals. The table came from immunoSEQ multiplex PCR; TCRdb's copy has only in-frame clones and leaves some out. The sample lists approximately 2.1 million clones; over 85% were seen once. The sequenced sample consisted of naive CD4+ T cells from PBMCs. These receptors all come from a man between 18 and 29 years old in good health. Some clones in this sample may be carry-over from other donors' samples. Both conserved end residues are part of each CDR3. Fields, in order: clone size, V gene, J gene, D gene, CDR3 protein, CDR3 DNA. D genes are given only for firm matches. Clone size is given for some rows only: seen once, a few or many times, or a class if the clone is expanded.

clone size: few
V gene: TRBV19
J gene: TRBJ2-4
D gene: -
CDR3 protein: CASSTTLENIQYF
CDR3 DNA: TGTGCCAGTAGTACGACACTGGAAAACATTCAGTACTTC

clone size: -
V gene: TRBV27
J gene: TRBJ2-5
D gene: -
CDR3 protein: CASSLRVPETQYF
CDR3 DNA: TGTGCCAGCAGTTTAAGGGTCCCGGAGACCCAGTACTTC

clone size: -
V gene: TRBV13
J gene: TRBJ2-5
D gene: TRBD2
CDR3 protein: CASSPPGLAGGETQYF
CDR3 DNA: TGTGCCAGCAGCCCACCGGGACTAGCGGGAGGAGAGACCCAGTACTTC

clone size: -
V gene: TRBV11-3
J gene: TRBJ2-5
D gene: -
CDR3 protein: CASSKGQETQYF
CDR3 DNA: TGTGCCAGCAGCAAAGGGCAAGAGACCCAGTACTTC

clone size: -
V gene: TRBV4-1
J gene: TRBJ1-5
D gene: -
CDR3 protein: CASSQDGEGRRRYQPQHF
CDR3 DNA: TGCGCCAGCAGCCAAGATGGGGAGGGCAGGAGGCGGTATCAGCCCCAGCATTTT

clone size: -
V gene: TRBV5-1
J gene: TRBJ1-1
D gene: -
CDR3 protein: CASSEGMNTEAFF
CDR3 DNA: TGCGCCAGCAGCGAGGGAATGAACACTGAAGCTTTCTTT

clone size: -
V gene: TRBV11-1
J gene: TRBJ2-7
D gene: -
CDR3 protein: CASSPGTASYEQYF
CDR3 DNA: TGTGCCAGCAGCCCCGGGACGGCTTCCTACGAGCAGTACTTC

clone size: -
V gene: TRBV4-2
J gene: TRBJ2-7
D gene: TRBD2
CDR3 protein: CASSPLAGEFYEQYF
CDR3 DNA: TGTGCCAGCAGCCCTCTAGCGGGAGAGTTTTACGAGCAGTACTTC

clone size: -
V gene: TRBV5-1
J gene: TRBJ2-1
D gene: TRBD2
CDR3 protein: CASSLAQLAGGDEQFF
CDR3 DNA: TGCGCCAGCAGCTTGGCCCAGCTAGCGGGAGGTGATGAGCAGTTCTTC

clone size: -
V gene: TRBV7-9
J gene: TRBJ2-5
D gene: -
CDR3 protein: CASSFRQQEETQYF
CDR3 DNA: TGTGCCAGCAGCTTCCGACAGCAAGAAGAGACCCAGTACTTC

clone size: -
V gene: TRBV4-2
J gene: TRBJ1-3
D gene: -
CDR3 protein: CASSQDRYPGNTIYF
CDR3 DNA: TGTGCCAGCAGCCAAGATCGATACCCTGGAAACACCATATATTTT

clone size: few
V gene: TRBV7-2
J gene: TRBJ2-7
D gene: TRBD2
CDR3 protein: CASTPIGGGFVEQYF
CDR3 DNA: TGTGCCAGCACTCCAATAGGCGGGGGGTTTGTTGAGCAGTACTTC

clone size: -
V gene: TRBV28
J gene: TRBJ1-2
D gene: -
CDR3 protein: CASSRPAGPNYGYTF
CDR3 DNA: TGTGCCAGCAGCCGTCCTGCGGGGCCTAACTATGGCTACACCTTC

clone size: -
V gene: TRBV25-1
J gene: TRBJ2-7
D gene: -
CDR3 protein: CASRDPAGADYEQYF
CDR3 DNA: TGTGCCAGCAGAGACCCCGCAGGGGCCGACTACGAGCAGTACTTC

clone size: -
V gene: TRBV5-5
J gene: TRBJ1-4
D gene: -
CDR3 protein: CASSLMTGTNEKLFF
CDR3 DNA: TGTGCCAGCAGCTTAATGACAGGCACTAATGAAAAACTGTTTTTT

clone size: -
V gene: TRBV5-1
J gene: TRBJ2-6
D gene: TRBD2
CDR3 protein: CASSLSRLAVTSGANVLTF
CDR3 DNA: TGCGCCAGCAGCTTGAGTCGACTAGCGGTAACCTCTGGGGCCAACGTCCTGACTTTC

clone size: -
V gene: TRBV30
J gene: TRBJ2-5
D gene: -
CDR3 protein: CAWNRQTQETQYF
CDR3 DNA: TGTGCCTGGAATAGGCAGACACAAGAGACCCAGTACTTC

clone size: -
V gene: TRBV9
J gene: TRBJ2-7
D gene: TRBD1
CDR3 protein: CASSVGQVSYEQYF
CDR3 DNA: TGTGCCAGCAGCGTGGGACAGGTGTCCTACGAGCAGTACTTC

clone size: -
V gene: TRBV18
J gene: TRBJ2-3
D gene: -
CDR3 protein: CASSPTLASSHTDTQYF
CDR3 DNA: TGTGCCAGCTCACCGACTTTAGCGTCCTCGCACACAGATACGCAGTATTTT

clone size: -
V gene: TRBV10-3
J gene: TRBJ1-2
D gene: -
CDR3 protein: CAISLKGTVNYGYTF
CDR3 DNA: TGTGCCATCAGTCTAAAAGGGACGGTTAACTATGGCTACACCTTC

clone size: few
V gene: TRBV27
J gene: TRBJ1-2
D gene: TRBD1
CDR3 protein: CASRGDRPVPGYTF
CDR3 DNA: TGTGCCAGCAGGGGGGACAGGCCCGTACCTGGCTACACCTTC

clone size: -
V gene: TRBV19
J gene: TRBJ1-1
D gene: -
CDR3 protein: CASSRFGVNTEAFF
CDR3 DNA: TGTGCCAGTAGTAGATTCGGGGTGAACACTGAAGCTTTCTTT

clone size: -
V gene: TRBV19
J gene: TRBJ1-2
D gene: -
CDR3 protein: CATHRYGYTF
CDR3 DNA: TGTGCCACCCACAGATATGGCTACACCTTC

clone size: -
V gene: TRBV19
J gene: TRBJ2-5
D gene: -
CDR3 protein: CASSVGALQETQYF
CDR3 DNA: TGTGCCAGTAGTGTCGGGGCCCTACAAGAGACCCAGTACTTC

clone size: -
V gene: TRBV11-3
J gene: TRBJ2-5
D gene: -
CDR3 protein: CASSLRSTHQGETQYF
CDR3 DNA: TGTGCCAGCAGCCTAAGGTCGACTCACCAAGGGGAGACCCAGTACTTC

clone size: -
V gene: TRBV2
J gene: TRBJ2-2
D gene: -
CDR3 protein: CASNISPRELFF
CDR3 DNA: TGTGCCAGCAACATAAGCCCCCGGGAGCTGTTTTTT

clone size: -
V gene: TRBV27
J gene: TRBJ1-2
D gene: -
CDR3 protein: CASSFGSNYGYTF
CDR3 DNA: TGTGCCAGCAGTTTCGGTTCTAACTATGGCTACACCTTC

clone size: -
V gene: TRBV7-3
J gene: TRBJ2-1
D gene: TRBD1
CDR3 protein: CASSLTRDSYNEQFF
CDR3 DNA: TGTGCCAGCAGCCTTACTAGGGACAGCTACAATGAGCAGTTCTTC

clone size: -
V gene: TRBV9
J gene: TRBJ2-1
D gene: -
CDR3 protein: CASSVGRVNEQFF
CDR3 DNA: TGTGCCAGCAGCGTGGGCAGGGTGAATGAGCAGTTCTTC

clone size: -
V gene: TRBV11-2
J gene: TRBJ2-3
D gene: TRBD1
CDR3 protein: CASSPQFNRGGTDTQYF
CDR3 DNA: TGTGCCAGCAGCCCTCAATTCAACAGGGGTGGCACAGATACGCAGTATTTT

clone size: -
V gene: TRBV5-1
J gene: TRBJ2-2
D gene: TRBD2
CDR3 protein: CASSLGLAGATGELFF
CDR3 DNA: TGCGCCAGCAGCTTAGGACTAGCGGGAGCAACCGGGGAGCTGTTTTTT

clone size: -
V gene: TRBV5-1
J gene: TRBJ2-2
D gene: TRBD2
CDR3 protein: CASSLEGLAGVNTGELFF
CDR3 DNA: TGCGCCAGCAGCTTGGAGGGACTAGCGGGAGTGAACACCGGGGAGCTGTTTTTT

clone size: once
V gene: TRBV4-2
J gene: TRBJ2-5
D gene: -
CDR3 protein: CASSQYRAQETQYF
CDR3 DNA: TGTGCCAGCAGCCAGTACAGGGCACAAGAGACCCAGTACTTC

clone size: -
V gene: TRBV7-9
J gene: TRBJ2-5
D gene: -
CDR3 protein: CASSIPKGQLYQETQYF
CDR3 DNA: TGTGCCAGCAGCATCCCCAAGGGGCAGCTGTACCAAGAGACCCAGTACTTC

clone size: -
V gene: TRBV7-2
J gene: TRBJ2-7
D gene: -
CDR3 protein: CASSSPGGRPDSYEQYF
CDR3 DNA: TGTGCCAGCAGCTCACCTGGAGGCCGGCCAGACTCCTACGAGCAGTACTTC

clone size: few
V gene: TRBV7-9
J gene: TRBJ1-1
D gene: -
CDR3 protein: CASSRSRVAFF
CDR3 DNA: TGTGCCAGCAGCCGTAGTCGGGTAGCTTTCTTT

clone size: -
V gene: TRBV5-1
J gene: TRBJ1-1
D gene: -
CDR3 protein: CASRTASLNTEAFF
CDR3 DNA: TGCGCCAGCAGGACAGCTTCTTTGAACACTGAAGCTTTCTTT

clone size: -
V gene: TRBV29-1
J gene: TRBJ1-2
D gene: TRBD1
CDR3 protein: CSVPKRGTGGNYGYTF
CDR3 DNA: TGCAGCGTGCCAAAACGTGGGACAGGGGGTAACTATGGCTACACCTTC

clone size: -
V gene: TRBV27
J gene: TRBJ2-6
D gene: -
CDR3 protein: CASSLGSGANVLTF
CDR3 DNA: TGTGCCAGCAGTTTAGGGTCTGGGGCCAACGTCCTGACTTTC

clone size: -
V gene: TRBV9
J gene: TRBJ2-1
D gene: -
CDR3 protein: CASSVGGNSNEQFF
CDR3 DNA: TGTGCCAGCAGCGTAGGCGGGAATAGCAATGAGCAGTTCTTC

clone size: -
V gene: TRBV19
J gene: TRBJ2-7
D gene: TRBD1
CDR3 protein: CASSIGTSRGPYEQYF
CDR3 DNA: TGTGCCAGTAGTATAGGAACTAGCAGGGGGCCCTACGAGCAGTACTTC

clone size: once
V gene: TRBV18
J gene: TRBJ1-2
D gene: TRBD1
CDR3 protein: CASSPGQDYGYTF
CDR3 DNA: TGTGCCAGCTCCCCGGGACAGGACTATGGCTACACCTTC

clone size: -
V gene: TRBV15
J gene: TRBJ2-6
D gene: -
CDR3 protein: CATSRQLGGANVLTF
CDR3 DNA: TGTGCCACCAGCAGACAATTGGGTGGGGCCAACGTCCTGACTTTC

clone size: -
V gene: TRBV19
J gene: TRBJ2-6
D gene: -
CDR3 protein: CASSNVGGSGANVLTF
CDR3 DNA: TGTGCCAGTAGTAATGTGGGGGGTTCTGGGGCCAACGTCCTGACTTTC

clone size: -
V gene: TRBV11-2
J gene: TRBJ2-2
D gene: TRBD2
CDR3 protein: CASSLVLRTSQTGELFF
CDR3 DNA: TGTGCCAGCAGCTTAGTTCTGCGGACTAGTCAAACCGGGGAGCTGTTTTTT

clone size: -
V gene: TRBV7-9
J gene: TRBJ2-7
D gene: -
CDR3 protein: CASTRGVGPSYEQYF
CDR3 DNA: TGTGCCAGCACCCGAGGGGTCGGCCCGTCCTACGAGCAGTACTTC

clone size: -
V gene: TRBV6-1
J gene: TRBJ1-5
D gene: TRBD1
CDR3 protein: CASRKGTVNQPQHF
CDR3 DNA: TGTGCCAGCAGGAAGGGGACAGTAAATCAGCCCCAGCATTTT

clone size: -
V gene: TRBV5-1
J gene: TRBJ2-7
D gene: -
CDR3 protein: CASSLAGPYEQYF
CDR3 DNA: TGCGCCAGCAGCTTGGCAGGGCCCTACGAGCAGTACTTC

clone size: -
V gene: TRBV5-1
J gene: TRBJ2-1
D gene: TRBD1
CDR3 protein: CASSLGTGGLFEQFF
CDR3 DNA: TGCGCCAGCAGCCTCGGGACAGGGGGCCTTTTCGAGCAGTTCTTC

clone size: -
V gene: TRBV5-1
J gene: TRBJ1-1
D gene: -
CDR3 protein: CASRQRLTSSEAFF
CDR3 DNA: TGCGCCAGCAGACAGAGACTGACCTCCTCTGAAGCTTTCTTT

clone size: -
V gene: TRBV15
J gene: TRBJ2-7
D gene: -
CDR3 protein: CATSQGHSISYEQYF
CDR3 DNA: TGTGCCACCAGCCAAGGACACAGCATCTCCTACGAGCAGTACTTC

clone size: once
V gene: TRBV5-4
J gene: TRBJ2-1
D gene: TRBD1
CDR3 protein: CASSWGDRGLGMVQFF
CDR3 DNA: TGTGCCAGCAGCTGGGGGGACAGGGGGCTTGGGATGGTGCAGTTCTTC

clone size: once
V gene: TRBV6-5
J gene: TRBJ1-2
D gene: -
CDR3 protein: CASRPGTLTGGYTF
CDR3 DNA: TGTGCCAGCAGACCCGGGACATTAACGGGTGGCTACACCTTC

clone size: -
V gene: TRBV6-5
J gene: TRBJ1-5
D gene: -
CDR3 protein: CASKAGVNQPQHF
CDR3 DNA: TGTGCCAGCAAGGCAGGCGTCAATCAGCCCCAGCATTTT

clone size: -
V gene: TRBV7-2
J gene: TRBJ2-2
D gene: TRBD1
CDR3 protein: CASSSSRTGRSTGELFF
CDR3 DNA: TGTGCCAGCAGCTCCTCGCGGACAGGGAGAAGCACCGGGGAGCTGTTTTTT